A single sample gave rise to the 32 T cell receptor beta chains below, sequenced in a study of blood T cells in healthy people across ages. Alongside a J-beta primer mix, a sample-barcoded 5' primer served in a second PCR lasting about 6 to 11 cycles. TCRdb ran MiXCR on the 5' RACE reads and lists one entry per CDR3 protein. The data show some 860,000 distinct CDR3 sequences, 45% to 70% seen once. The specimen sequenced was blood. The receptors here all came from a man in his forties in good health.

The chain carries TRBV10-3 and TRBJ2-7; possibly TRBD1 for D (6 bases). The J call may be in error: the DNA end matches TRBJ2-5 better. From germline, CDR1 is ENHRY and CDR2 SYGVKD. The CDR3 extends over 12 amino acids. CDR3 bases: TGTGCCATCGGTCAGGGGCCTGGGACCCAGTACTTC. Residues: CAIGQGPGTQYF.

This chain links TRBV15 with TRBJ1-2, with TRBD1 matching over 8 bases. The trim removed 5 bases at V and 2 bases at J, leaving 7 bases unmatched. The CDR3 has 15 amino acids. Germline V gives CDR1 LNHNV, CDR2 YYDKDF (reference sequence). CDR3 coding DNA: TGTGCCACCAGCTCGCTGAGGACAGGGAACTATGGCTACACCTTC. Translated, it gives CATSSLRTGNYGYTF.

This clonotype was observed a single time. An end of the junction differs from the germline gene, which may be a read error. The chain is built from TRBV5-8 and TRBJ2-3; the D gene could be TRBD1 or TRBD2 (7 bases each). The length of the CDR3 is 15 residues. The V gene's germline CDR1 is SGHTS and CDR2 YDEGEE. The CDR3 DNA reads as TGTGCCAGCAGCCCAGGGGGGGGGACTGCAGATGCGCAGTATTTT. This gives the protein CASSPGGGTADAQYF.

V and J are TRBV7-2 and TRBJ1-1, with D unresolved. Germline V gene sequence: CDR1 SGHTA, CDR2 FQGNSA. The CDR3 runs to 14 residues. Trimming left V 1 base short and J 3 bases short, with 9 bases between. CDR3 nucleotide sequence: TGTGCCAGCAGCTTAGAGTACCGAGACACTGAAGCTTTCTTT. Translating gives CASSLEYRDTEAFF.

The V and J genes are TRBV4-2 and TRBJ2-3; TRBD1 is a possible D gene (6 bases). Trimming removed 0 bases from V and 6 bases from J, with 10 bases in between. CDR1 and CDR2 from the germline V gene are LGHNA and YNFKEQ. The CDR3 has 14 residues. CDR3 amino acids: CASSQDAGADTQYF. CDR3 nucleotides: TGTGCCAGCAGCCAAGATGCAGGGGCCGATACGCAGTATTTT.

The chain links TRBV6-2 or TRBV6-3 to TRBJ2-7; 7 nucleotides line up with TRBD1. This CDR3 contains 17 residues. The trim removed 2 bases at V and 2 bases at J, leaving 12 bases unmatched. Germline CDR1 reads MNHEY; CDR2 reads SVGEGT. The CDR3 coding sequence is TGTGCCAGCAGTTACAACCTTCCCGACAGGGCCACCTACGAGCAGTACTTC. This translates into CASSYNLPDRATYEQYF.

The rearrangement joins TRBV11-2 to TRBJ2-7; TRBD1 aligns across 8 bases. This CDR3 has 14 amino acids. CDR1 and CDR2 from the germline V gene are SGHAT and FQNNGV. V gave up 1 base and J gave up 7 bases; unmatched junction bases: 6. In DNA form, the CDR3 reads TGTGCCAGCAGCTTAGCCGGACAGGGAAATGAGCAGTACTTC. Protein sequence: CASSLAGQGNEQYF. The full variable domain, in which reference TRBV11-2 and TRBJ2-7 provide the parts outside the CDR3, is EAGVAQSPRYKIIEKRQSVAFWCNPISGHATLYWYQQILGQGPKLLIQFQNNGVVDDSQLPKDRFSAERLKGVDSTLKIQPAKLEDSAVYLCASSLAGQGNEQYFGPGTRLTVT.

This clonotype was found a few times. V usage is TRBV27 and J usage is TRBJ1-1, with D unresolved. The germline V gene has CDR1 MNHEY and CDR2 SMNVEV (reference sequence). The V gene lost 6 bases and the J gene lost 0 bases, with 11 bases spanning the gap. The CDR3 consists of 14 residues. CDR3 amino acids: CASSATYLNTEAFF. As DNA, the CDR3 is TGTGCCAGCAGCGCAACCTACCTGAACACTGAAGCTTTCTTT.

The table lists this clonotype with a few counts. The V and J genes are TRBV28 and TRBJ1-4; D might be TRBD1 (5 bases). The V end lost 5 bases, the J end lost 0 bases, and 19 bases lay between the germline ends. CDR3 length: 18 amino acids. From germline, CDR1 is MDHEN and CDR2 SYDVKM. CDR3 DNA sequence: TGTGCCAGCAGTGTGCGGGGCGCGGGACGCGCAACTAATGAAAAACTGTTTTTT. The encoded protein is CASSVRGAGRATNEKLFF. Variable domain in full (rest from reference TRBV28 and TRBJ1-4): DVKVTQSSRYLVKRTGEKVFLECVQDMDHENMFWYRQDPGLGLRLIYFSYDVKMKEKGDIPEGYSVSREKKERFSLILESASTNQTSMYLCASSVRGAGRATNEKLFFGSGTQLSVL.

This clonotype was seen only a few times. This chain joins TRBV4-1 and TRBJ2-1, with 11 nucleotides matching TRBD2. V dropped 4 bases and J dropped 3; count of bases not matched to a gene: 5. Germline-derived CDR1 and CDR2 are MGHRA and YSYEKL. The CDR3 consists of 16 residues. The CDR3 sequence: CASSRLLAGVYNEQFF. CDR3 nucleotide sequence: TGCGCCAGCAGCCGATTACTAGCGGGAGTCTACAATGAGCAGTTCTTC.

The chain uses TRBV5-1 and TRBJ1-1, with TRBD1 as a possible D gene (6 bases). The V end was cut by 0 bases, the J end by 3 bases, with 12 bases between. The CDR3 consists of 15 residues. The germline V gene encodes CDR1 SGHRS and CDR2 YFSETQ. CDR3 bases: TGCGCCAGCAGCTTGGATCAGGGGTTGGACACTGAAGCTTTCTTT. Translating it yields CASSLDQGLDTEAFF.

CDR3 DNA sequence: TGTGCCAACCGTCGGGGACTCACAGATACGCAGTATTTT. Translated, it gives CANRRGLTDTQYF. This chain uses TRBV6-6 with TRBJ2-3, with D perhaps matching TRBD2 (6 bases). The germline V and J ends were trimmed by 10 bases and 2 bases, with 13 bases remaining between them. Germline CDR1 MNHNY, CDR2 SVGAGI (reference sequence). The CDR3 covers 13 residues.

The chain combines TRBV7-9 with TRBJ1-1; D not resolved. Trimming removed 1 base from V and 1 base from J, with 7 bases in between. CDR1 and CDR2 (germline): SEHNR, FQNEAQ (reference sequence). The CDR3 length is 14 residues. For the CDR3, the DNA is TGTGCCAGCAGCTTAGTATTCCAGAACACTGAAGCTTTCTTT. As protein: CASSLVFQNTEAFF.

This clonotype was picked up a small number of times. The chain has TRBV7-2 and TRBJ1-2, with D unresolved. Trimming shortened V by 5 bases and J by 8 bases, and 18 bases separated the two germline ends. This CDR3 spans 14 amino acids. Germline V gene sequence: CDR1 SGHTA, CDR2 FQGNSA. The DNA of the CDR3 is TGTGCCAGCAGCAAAGGAGACAAGGTGCGGGGCTACACCTTC. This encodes CASSKGDKVRGYTF.

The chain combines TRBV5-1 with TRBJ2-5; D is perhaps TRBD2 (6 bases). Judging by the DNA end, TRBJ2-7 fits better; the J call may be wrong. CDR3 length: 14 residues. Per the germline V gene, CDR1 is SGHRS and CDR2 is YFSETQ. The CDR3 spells CASSLGTYLDEQYF. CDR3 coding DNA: TGCGCCAGCAGCCTGGGGACTTATCTTGACGAGCAGTACTTC.

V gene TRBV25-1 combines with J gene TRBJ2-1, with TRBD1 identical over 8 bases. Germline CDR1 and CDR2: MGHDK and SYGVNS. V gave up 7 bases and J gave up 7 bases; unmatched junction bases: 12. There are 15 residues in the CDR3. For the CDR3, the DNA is TGTGCCAGCATGTTAAGGACAGGGCCTAAAAATGAGCAGTTCTTC. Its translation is CASMLRTGPKNEQFF.

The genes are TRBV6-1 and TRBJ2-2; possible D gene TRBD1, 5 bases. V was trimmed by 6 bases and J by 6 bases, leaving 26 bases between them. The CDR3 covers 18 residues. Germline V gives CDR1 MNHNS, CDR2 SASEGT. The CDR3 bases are TGTGCCAGCAGCCACGGACCTCTAGAATTTGGGGCTGCCGGGGAGCTGTTTTTT. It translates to CASSHGPLEFGAAGELFF.

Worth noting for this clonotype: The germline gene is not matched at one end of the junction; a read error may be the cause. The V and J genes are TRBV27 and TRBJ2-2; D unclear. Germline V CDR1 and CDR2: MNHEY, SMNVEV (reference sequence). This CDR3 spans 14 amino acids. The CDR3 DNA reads TGTGCCAACAGTTTGACGGGGAACACCGGGGAGCTGTTTTTT. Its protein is CANSLTGNTGELFF.

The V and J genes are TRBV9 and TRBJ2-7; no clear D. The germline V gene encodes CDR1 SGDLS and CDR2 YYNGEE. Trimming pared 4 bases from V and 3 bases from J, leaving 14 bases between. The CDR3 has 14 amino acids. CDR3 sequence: CASSQDPTLYEQYF. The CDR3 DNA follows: TGTGCCAGCAGCCAAGACCCCACTCTCTACGAGCAGTACTTC.

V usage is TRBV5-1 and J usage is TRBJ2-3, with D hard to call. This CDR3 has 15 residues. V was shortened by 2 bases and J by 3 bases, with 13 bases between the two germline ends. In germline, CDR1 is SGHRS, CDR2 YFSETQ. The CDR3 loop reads CASSFQFAETDTQYF. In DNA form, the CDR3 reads TGCGCCAGCAGCTTTCAGTTCGCTGAAACAGATACGCAGTATTTT.

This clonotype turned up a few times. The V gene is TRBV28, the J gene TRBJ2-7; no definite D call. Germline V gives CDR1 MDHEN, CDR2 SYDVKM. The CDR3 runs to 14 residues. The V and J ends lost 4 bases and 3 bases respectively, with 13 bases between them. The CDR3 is CASSSFLGFYEQYF. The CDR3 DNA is TGTGCCAGCAGTTCCTTTTTGGGTTTCTACGAGCAGTACTTC.

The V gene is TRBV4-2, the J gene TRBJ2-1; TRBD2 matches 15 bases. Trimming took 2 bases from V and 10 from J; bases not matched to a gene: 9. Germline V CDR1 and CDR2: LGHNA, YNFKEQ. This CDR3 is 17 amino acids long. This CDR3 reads CASSQNPGLAGGGEQFF. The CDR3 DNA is TGTGCCAGCAGCCAAAATCCGGGACTAGCGGGAGGTGGCGAGCAGTTCTTC.

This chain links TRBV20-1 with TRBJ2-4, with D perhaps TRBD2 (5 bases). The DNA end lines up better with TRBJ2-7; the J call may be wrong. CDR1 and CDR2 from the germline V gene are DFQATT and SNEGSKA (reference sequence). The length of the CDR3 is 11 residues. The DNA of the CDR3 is TGCAGTGCTAGGACTACCTACGAGCAGTACTTC. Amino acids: CSARTTYEQYF.

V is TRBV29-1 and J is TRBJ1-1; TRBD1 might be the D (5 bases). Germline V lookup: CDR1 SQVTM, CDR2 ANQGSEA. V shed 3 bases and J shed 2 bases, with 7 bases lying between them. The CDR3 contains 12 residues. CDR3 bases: TGCAGCGTTGACAGGGCTAACACTGAAGCTTTCTTT. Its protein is CSVDRANTEAFF. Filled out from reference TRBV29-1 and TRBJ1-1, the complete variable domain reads SAVISQKPSRDICQRGTSLTIQCQVDSQVTMMFWYRQQPGQSLTLIATANQGSEATYESGFVIDKFPISRPNLTFSTLTVSNMSPEDSSIYLCSVDRANTEAFFGQGTRLTVV.

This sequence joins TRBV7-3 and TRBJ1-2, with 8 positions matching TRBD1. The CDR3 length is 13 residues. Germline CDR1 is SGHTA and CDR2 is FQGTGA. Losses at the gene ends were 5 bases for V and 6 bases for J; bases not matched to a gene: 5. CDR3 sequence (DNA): TGTGCCAGCAGCAACCCGACAGGGGATGGCTACACCTTC. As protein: CASSNPTGDGYTF.

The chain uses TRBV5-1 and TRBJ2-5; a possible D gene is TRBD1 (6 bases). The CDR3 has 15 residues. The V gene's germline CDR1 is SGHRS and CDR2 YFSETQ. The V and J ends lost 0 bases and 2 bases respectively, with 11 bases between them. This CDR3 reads CASSLVWGQQETQYF. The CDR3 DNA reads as TGCGCCAGCAGCTTGGTTTGGGGGCAACAAGAGACCCAGTACTTC. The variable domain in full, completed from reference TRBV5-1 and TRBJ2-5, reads KAGVTQTPRYLIKTRGQQVTLSCSPISGHRSVSWYQQTPGQGLQFLFEYFSETQRNKGNFPGRFSGRQFSNSRSEMNVSTLELGDSALYLCASSLVWGQQETQYFGPGTRLLVL.

The CDR3 protein is CASRRFQETQYF. The CDR3 DNA reads as TGTGCCAGCAGGCGGTTTCAAGAGACCCAGTACTTC. V usage is TRBV2 and J usage is TRBJ2-5; D not resolved. Between the trimmed V and J ends, which lost 6 bases and 2 bases, there was a span of 7 bases. This CDR3 has 12 amino acids. Per germline, CDR1 SNHLY and CDR2 FYNNEI.

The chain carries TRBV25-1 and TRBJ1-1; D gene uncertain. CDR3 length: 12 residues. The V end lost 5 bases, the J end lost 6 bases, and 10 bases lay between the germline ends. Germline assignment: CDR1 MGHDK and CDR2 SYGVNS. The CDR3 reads CASSSYSAEAFF. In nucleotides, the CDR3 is TGTGCCAGCAGTTCCTATAGCGCTGAAGCTTTCTTT.

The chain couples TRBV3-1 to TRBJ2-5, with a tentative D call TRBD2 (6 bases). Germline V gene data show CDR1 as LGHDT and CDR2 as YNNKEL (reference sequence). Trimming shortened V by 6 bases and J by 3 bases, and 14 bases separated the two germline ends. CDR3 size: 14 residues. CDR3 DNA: TGTGCCAGCAGACCCGACTCGGGAGAAGAGACCCAGTACTTC. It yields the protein CASRPDSGEETQYF.

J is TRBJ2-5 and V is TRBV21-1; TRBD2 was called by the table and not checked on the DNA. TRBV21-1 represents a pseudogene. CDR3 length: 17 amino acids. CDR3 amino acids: CASSKLAGGQPQETQYF. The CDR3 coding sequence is TGTGCCAGCAGCAAGCTAGCGGGGGGGCAACCCCAAGAGACCCAGTACTTC.

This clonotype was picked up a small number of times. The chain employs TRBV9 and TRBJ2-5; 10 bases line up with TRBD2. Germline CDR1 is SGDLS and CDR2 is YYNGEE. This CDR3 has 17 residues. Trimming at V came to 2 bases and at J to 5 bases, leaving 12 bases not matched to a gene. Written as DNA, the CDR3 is TGTGCCAGCAGCGTTATAGCTGGGAGCGGGGGGGCCGAGACCCAGTACTTC. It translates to CASSVIAGSGGAETQYF.

CDR3 sequence reads: CSAGAGGPGYNEQFF. In DNA form, the CDR3 reads TGCAGTGCTGGAGCGGGGGGGCCGGGATACAATGAGCAGTTCTTC. The V gene is TRBV20-1, the J gene TRBJ2-1, with 10 bases that match TRBD2. Unmatched junction bases numbered 8, after V lost 5 bases and J lost 4 bases. This CDR3 comprises 15 residues. Germline loops: CDR1 DFQATT, CDR2 SNEGSKA (reference sequence).